The 20 T cell receptor beta chains listed next were all sequenced from one sample in a study of beta chain features in type 1 diabetes. General study findings and limits: People with Type 1 diabetes carried modestly yet significantly shorter TCRB CDR3s in all four CD4+ subsets.

The antigens these receptors bind are not known. As every portion of the isolated RNA was reverse transcribed, the sequencing read expressed TCRB transcripts. The assay was immunoSEQ multiplex PCR, and TCRdb's table has in-frame clones only and misses some. The data contain about 48,000 clones, around 45% of them singletons. The sequenced material came from Tregs from blood. These receptors originate from a man between 25 and 39 years old with type 1 diabetes.

This clone was seen a handful of times. The V call is TRBV27, the J call TRBJ2-7; 10 nucleotides match TRBD2. This CDR3 region has 16 residues. Unmatched junction bases numbered 4, after V lost 0 bases and J lost 2 bases. The germline V gene has CDR1 MNHEY and CDR2 SMNVEV (reference sequence). The DNA for the CDR3 is TGTGCCAGCAGTTTATCGAGGACTAGCGGAACCTACGAGCAGTACTTC. Amino acids: CASSLSRTSGTYEQYF.

This clone has only a few counts. The chain is built from TRBV9 and TRBJ1-1, with D hard to call. Germline CDR1 reads SGDLS; CDR2 reads YYNGEE. Trimming removed 0 bases from V and 3 bases from J, with 9 bases in between. This CDR3 spans 14 amino acids. The CDR3 DNA follows: TGTGCCAGCAGCGTAGTATTCCGGGACACTGAAGCTTTCTTT. Its protein product is CASSVVFRDTEAFF.

By frequency in the sample, this clone is medium-sized (0.01 to 0.1%). V and J are TRBV7-8 and TRBJ2-1, with 13 bases fitting TRBD2. The germline CDR1 and CDR2 sequences are SGHVS and FQNEAQ. The CDR3 contains 16 residues. J lost 7 bases, V lost 5 bases, and 8 bases had no gene match. The CDR3: CASSPGTSGNRNEQFF. In nucleotides, the CDR3 is TGTGCCAGCAGCCCCGGGACTAGCGGGAATAGGAATGAGCAGTTCTTC.

This clone was observed a handful of times. The chain links TRBV4-1 to TRBJ2-1; unclear D gene. The CDR3 length is 16 residues. Trimming shortened V by 4 bases and J by 7 bases, and 20 bases separated the two germline ends. CDR1 and CDR2 from the germline V gene are MGHRA and YSYEKL. This chain's CDR3 is CASSPRSLGSLNEQFF. In nucleotides, the CDR3 is TGCGCCAGCAGCCCTAGGTCTCTAGGATCCCTGAATGAGCAGTTCTTC.

The chain couples TRBV5-1 to TRBJ2-3; TRBD2 agrees at 10 bases. The V and J ends lost 4 bases and 6 bases, in that order; junction bases with no gene match: 8. Germline V gene data show CDR1 as SGHRS and CDR2 as YFSETQ. The CDR3 contains 15 residues. CDR3 sequence (DNA): TGCGCCAGCAGCATCGGGACTAGCGTTGTGGATACGCAGTATTTT. As protein: CASSIGTSVVDTQYF.

This rearrangement joins TRBV28 to TRBJ1-3; 11 bases map to TRBD1. Germline V gives CDR1 MDHEN, CDR2 SYDVKM. The CDR3 runs to 14 residues. The V segment lost 11 bases and the J segment 4 bases; nucleotides outside the gene matches: 7. CDR3 in DNA: TGTGCCTCTCGGACAGGGGGCGAAGGAAACACCATATATTTT. Residues: CASRTGGEGNTIYF.

The rearrangement uses TRBV7-9 and TRBJ2-1; no firm D call. V lost 4 bases and J lost 4, with 14 bases in between. This CDR3 contains 15 residues. CDR1 and CDR2 (germline): SEHNR, FQNEAQ (reference sequence). The CDR3: CASSSQKSVYNEQFF. The CDR3 bases are TGTGCCAGCAGCTCCCAAAAGAGCGTGTACAATGAGCAGTTCTTC.

For the CDR3, the DNA is TGTGCCAGCAGCTTAGATCCTAGCGGGAGGGGAAGTACCGGGGAGCTGTTTTTT. Translation: CASSLDPSGRGSTGELFF. The chain recombines TRBV7-2 with TRBJ2-2; 12 bases match TRBD2. J lost 5 bases, V lost 1 base, and 8 bases had no gene match. Germline loops: CDR1 SGHTA, CDR2 FQGNSA. The CDR3 totals 18 residues.

This clone was seen only a few times. The V call is TRBV9, the J call TRBJ2-3; D may be TRBD2 (6 bases). V was cut by 6 bases and J by 6 bases, with 17 bases left in between. CDR3 length: 14 amino acids. Looked up from germline, CDR1 is SGDLS and CDR2 is YYNGEE. CDR3 region: CASTYRSGGDTQYF. CDR3 DNA: TGTGCCAGCACCTATAGGTCCGGAGGGGATACGCAGTATTTT.

This chain connects TRBV4-1 to TRBJ2-1; 9 bases align to TRBD2. The CDR3 runs 14 residues. V shed 6 bases and J 7 bases; nucleotides not matched to a gene: 7. Germline lookup yields CDR1 MGHRA and CDR2 YSYEKL. The CDR3 loop reads CASSHSGSVNEQFF. The CDR3 DNA sequence: TGCGCCAGCAGTCATAGCGGGAGTGTGAATGAGCAGTTCTTC.

DNA of the CDR3: TGTGCCAGCAGCGCCGGCGACAGGGATCTTAATGAGCAGTTCTTC. Translating it yields CASSAGDRDLNEQFF. The chain recombines TRBV7-3 with TRBJ2-1, with TRBD1 matching 7 bases. From germline, CDR1 is SGHTA and CDR2 FQGTGA. V was clipped by 5 bases and J by 7 bases; unmatched bases: 11. The CDR3 has 15 amino acids.

This clone was recorded a few times. The CDR3 sequence: CATHRNGGYGYTF. The DNA for the CDR3 is TGTGCCACCCACCGAAATGGCGGCTATGGCTACACCTTC. J is TRBJ1-2 and V is TRBV19; no clear D. The CDR3 is 13 residues long. The V and J ends lost 10 bases and 4 bases respectively, with 16 bases between them. Germline CDR1 is LNHDA and CDR2 is SQIVND (reference sequence). The full variable domain, rest sourced from reference TRBV19 and TRBJ1-2, is DGGITQSPKYLFRKEGQNVTLSCEQNLNHDAMYWYRQDPGQGLRLIYYSQIVNDFQKGDIAEGYSVSREKKESFPLTVTSAQKNPTAFYLCATHRNGGYGYTFGSGTRLTVV.

This clone came up once. This sequence joins TRBV4-2 and TRBJ2-5; the match to TRBD2 covers 9 bases. Judging by the DNA end, TRBJ2-7 fits better; the J call may be wrong. Germline assignment: CDR1 LGHNA and CDR2 YNFKEQ. The CDR3 is made up of 14 amino acids. The CDR3 region is CASSQARTSAEQYF. The CDR3, as DNA: TGTGCCAGCAGCCAAGCAAGGACTAGCGCCGAGCAGTACTTC.

This clone occurred a few times. The chain has TRBV6-6 and TRBJ2-1, with D perhaps matching TRBD2 (5 bases). The CDR3 is 12 residues long. CDR1 and CDR2 (germline): MNHNY, SVGAGI (reference sequence). Trimming cost V 7 bases and J 9 bases, with 13 bases left between them. For the CDR3, the DNA is TGTGCCAGCACCACTGATGCGGGTGAGCAGTTCTTC. Its translation: CASTTDAGEQFF.

This clone was counted only a few times. This sequence joins TRBV7-9 and TRBJ2-6; no firm D call. The CDR3 length is 16 residues. Germline-derived CDR1 and CDR2 are SEHNR and FQNEAQ (reference sequence). V dropped 5 bases and J dropped 5 bases, with 16 bases sitting between them. CDR3 region: CASSLGLQVRANVLTF. The CDR3 nucleotides are TGTGCCAGCAGCCTTGGTCTCCAGGTCCGGGCCAACGTCCTGACTTTC.

This clone was detected only a few times. The V gene is TRBV19, the J gene TRBJ1-1; D unresolved. The CDR3 loop spans 15 amino acids. The V end was cut by 3 bases, the J end by 1 base, with 12 bases between. Germline CDR1 and CDR2: LNHDA and SQIVND (reference sequence). CDR3 amino acids: CASSIGLGWNTEAFF. CDR3 bases: TGTGCCAGTAGTATTGGGCTTGGATGGAACACTGAAGCTTTCTTT.

This clone was detected many times. The V call is TRBV7-9, the J call TRBJ1-1; no clear D gene. V was pared by 8 bases and J by 2 bases, with 15 bases between. Germline V CDR1 and CDR2: SEHNR, FQNEAQ (reference sequence). The CDR3 is 14 amino acids. In nucleotides, the CDR3 is TGTGCCAGCCTCCGGCAGGAGGCAAACACTGAAGCTTTCTTT. Amino acids: CASLRQEANTEAFF. Full variable domain (rest looked up from reference TRBV7-9 and TRBJ1-1): DTGVSQNPRHKITKRGQNVTFRCDPISEHNRLYWYRQTLGQGPEFLTYFQNEAQLEKSRLLSDRFSAERPKGSFSTLEIQRTEQGDSAMYLCASLRQEANTEAFFGQGTRLTVV.

The genes are TRBV5-1 and TRBJ2-3; weak D call: TRBD1 (6 bases). The CDR3 runs to 16 residues. V was pared by 2 bases and J by 3 bases, with 16 bases between. CDR1 and CDR2 (germline): SGHRS, YFSETQ. The CDR3 sequence: CASSLMSPGATDTQYF. In DNA form, the CDR3 reads TGCGCCAGCAGCTTAATGTCCCCAGGGGCTACAGATACGCAGTATTTT.

In this sample, this clone turned up a few times. This chain connects TRBV5-1 to TRBJ2-5; D is unresolved. Germline V gene lookup returns CDR1 SGHRS and CDR2 YFSETQ. V lost 0 bases and J 5 bases, leaving 11 bases between the germline ends. The CDR3 has 14 amino acids. The CDR3 protein is CASSLAASRETQYF. CDR3 coding DNA: TGCGCCAGCAGCTTGGCGGCTTCTAGGGAGACCCAGTACTTC.

Only a few counts were recorded for this clone. The CDR3 reads CASSLSGRGETQYF. CDR3 nucleotides: TGTGCCAGCAGCTTAAGCGGGAGAGGAGAGACCCAGTACTTC. The chain is built from TRBV7-9 and TRBJ2-5, with 8 bases that match TRBD2. From germline, CDR1 is SEHNR and CDR2 FQNEAQ (reference sequence). J lost 4 bases, V lost 2 bases, and 3 bases had no gene match. The CDR3 sequence is 14 residues long.